The 2 T cell receptor beta chains given below trace back to one sample, sequenced in a study of cytomegalovirus exposure and HLA in healthy donors (dated by TCRdb to between 2016 and 2019). The library was made by the immunoSEQ multiplex PCR assay. The table was pulled from immuneACCESS by TCRdb, which kept in-frame rearrangements only. Such tables lose some clones; where checked, under half of the loss comes from unresolved V genes, and the rest has no known cause. Within this sample are tens of thousands of clones, with roughly nine tenths of them counted one time only. The ten largest account for 1.4% of the sample. The sample comprised PBMCs. These receptors were collected from a man younger than 35 in good health and CMV-seronegative.

DNA of the CDR3: TGTGCCAGCAGCTTACCGGGGGGGAACTATGGCTACACCTTC. It specifies CASSLPGGNYGYTF. The rearrangement uses TRBV7-9 and TRBJ1-2; maybe TRBD1 (5 bases). V shed 2 bases and J shed 2 bases, with 9 bases lying between them. Germline loops: CDR1 SEHNR, CDR2 FQNEAQ (reference sequence). The CDR3 sequence is 14 residues long.

The rearrangement joins TRBV6-5 to TRBJ2-2; 7 bases agree with TRBD1. This CDR3 comprises 14 residues. V was clipped by 8 bases and J by 5 bases; unmatched bases: 8. From germline, CDR1 is MNHEY and CDR2 SVGAGI. The CDR3 region has the DNA TGTGCCAGCGCCGGGACAGCCGATACCGGGGAGCTGTTTTTT. Protein product: CASAGTADTGELFF.